Sequencing of this TCR beta chain was carried out in a study of T-cell reconstitution after alpha-beta-depleted transplantation in children. Trimming stripped 6 bases from V and 4 bases from J, with 16 bases between. The germline V gene has CDR1 SGHRS and CDR2 YFSETQ. CDR3 size: 14 residues. Study results and limitations: Several hundred rapidly expanded clones from non-depleted graft cells reportedly supplied alpha-beta T cells about two months post-transplant. Newly produced T cells mostly accounted for T-cell counts and diversity one year post-transplant.

Details on this clonotype: No antigen is known for it.

A TCRbeta library incorporating unique molecular identifiers was prepared. TCRdb reprocessed the PCR reads with MiXCR, giving one entry per CDR3 protein. The data contain 670,000 or so distinct CDR3 sequences, around 13% of them seen just once; the ten biggest clones take up 0.65% to 0.9%. This clonotype was obtained from a girl aged 2 to 9 with congenital amegakaryocytic thrombocytopenia, due to receive a stem cell transplant. Sequenced here: PBMCs, sampled before TCRalphabeta/CD19-depleted stem cell transplant. The chain uses TRBV5-1 and TRBJ1-2, with TRBD1 as a possible D gene (5 bases). In nucleotides, the CDR3 is TGCGCCAGCACCCCGGATGGGGGATCCTATGGCTACACCTTC. It yields the protein CASTPDGGSYGYTF.